These T cell receptor beta chains were read from a single sample in a study of blood T cell repertoires in COVID-19. TCRdb's table, derived via immunoSEQ multiplex PCR, lists solely in-frame clones and lacks some. This table holds 87,000 or so clones, 80% to 90% found once. Sequencing was done on a sample of peripheral blood. Every receptor here comes from a woman older than 75 with acute or convalescent COVID-19. CDR3s include the opening cysteine and the closing phenylalanine or tryptophan. The D gene is left open where the match is weak. Size is omitted from some rows. Given values are once, few, many or a class for expanded clones.

j_call,v_call,clone_size,d_call,cdr3_aa,cdr3_nt
TRBJ2-1,TRBV6-5,-,TRBD1,CASGGQGSYNEQFF,TGTGCCAGCGGGGGACAGGGGTCCTACAATGAGCAGTTCTTC
TRBJ1-6,TRBV6-2/TRBV6-3,-,-,CASSPGQSSYNSPLHF,TGTGCCAGCAGCCCCGGACAGAGCTCCTATAATTCACCCCTCCACTTT
TRBJ2-7,TRBV5-6,-,-,CASSPRADSYEQYF,TGTGCCAGCAGCCCGCGGGCGGACTCCTACGAGCAGTACTTC
TRBJ2-1,TRBV19,-,TRBD2,CASSPRGGASGNEQFF,TGTGCCAGTAGTCCCCGGGGGGGGGCTAGCGGGAATGAGCAGTTCTTC
TRBJ1-5,TRBV30,-,TRBD1,CAWQPGQLSNQPQHF,TGTGCCTGGCAGCCGGGACAGCTTAGCAATCAGCCCCAGCATTTT
TRBJ1-2,TRBV5-8,-,-,CASSFISVNYGYTF,TGTGCCAGCAGCTTCATCTCGGTCAACTATGGCTACACCTTC
TRBJ1-1,TRBV5-5,-,-,CASSHSGGRMNTEAFF,TGTGCCAGCAGCCATTCCGGGGGACGGATGAACACTGAAGCTTTCTTT
TRBJ2-7,TRBV30,-,-,CAWRIGGLYEQYF,TGTGCCTGGAGAATCGGCGGCCTCTACGAGCAGTACTTC
TRBJ1-2,TRBV14,-,TRBD1,CASSLGQAYGYTF,TGTGCCAGCAGCCTTGGACAGGCTTATGGCTACACCTTC
TRBJ2-1,TRBV3-1/TRBV3-2,-,-,CASSQLALNEQFF,TGTGCCAGCAGCCAACTAGCGCTGAATGAGCAGTTCTTC
TRBJ2-2,TRBV10-3,-,TRBD1,CAIKRDRDTGELFF,TGTGCCATAAAAAGGGACAGAGACACCGGGGAGCTGTTTTTT
TRBJ2-7,TRBV9,-,-,CASSPEGSSYEQYF,TGTGCCAGCAGCCCGGAGGGATCCTCCTACGAGCAGTACTTC
TRBJ2-3,TRBV7-8,-,TRBD2,CACKREPTDTQYF,TGTGCCTGTAAGCGGGAGCCCACAGATACGCAGTATTTT
TRBJ1-5,TRBV18,-,TRBD1,CASSPPTGARYSNQPQHF,TGTGCCAGCTCACCACCGACAGGGGCGAGGTATAGCAATCAGCCCCAGCATTTT
TRBJ2-1,TRBV18,-,TRBD2,CASSPLGLAGGLVEQFF,TGTGCCAGCTCACCATTAGGACTAGCGGGAGGGCTGGTTGAGCAGTTCTTC
TRBJ1-2,TRBV6-5,-,-,CASGRQDLYGYTF,TGTGCCAGCGGACGACAGGACCTCTATGGCTACACCTTC
TRBJ1-5,TRBV5-1,-,TRBD1,CASSFRDRKTHSNQPQHF,TGCGCCAGCAGCTTCCGGGACAGGAAGACACATAGCAATCAGCCCCAGCATTTT
TRBJ1-2,TRBV6-6,-,-,CASARGRDYGYTF,TGTGCCAGTGCTAGAGGGCGAGACTATGGCTACACCTTC
TRBJ1-2,TRBV12-3/TRBV12-4,-,TRBD1,CASSLQGAGGYTF,TGTGCCAGCAGTTTACAGGGGGCTGGTGGCTACACCTTC
TRBJ1-4,TRBV7-6,-,TRBD1,CASSSVLGTGGGKLFF,TGTGCCAGCAGCTCGGTCCTCGGGACAGGGGGAGGGAAACTGTTTTTT
TRBJ1-3,TRBV7-3,-,-,CASSLAQGNTIYF,TGTGCCAGCAGCTTAGCCCAGGGAAACACCATATATTTT
TRBJ1-5,TRBV5-8,-,-,CASSATGKGNQPQHF,TGTGCCAGCAGCGCAACAGGGAAGGGCAATCAGCCCCAGCATTTT
TRBJ2-2,TRBV7-8,-,TRBD1,CASSPRRTGGNTGELFF,TGTGCCAGCAGCCCGCGCCGGACAGGGGGAAACACCGGGGAGCTGTTTTTT
TRBJ1-6,TRBV27,-,-,CASSLSVQGNSPLHF,TGTGCCAGCAGTTTGTCAGTCCAGGGCAATTCACCCCTCCACTTT
TRBJ2-1,TRBV7-2,-,-,CASRTVGREQFF,TGTGCCAGCAGGACGGTCGGCAGGGAGCAGTTCTTC
TRBJ2-3,TRBV3-1/TRBV3-2,-,TRBD2,CASTPGTSSTDTQYF,TGTGCCAGCACCCCAGGGACTAGTAGCACAGATACGCAGTATTTT
TRBJ1-2,TRBV6-2/TRBV6-3,-,-,CASSYMSSGGIYGYTF,TGTGCCAGCAGTTACATGTCGTCGGGGGGGATCTATGGCTACACCTTC
TRBJ1-4,TRBV3-1/TRBV3-2,-,-,CASSQDRSEKLFF,TGTGCCAGCAGCCAAGATCGTAGTGAAAAACTGTTTTTT
TRBJ1-1,TRBV28,-,TRBD1,CASSPTGVVPEAFF,TGTGCCAGCAGTCCCACAGGGGTTGTCCCTGAAGCTTTCTTT
TRBJ1-3,TRBV6-5,-,-,CASTTDRNSGNTIYF,TGTGCCAGCACCACGGACAGAAACTCTGGAAACACCATATATTTT
TRBJ2-7,TRBV12-3/TRBV12-4,-,-,CASGLASSYEQYF,TGTGCCAGCGGACTGGCAAGCTCCTACGAGCAGTACTTC
TRBJ2-3,TRBV3-1/TRBV3-2,-,TRBD1,CASSQRRGLADTQYF,TGTGCCAGCAGCCAACGAAGGGGGCTGGCAGATACGCAGTATTTT
TRBJ1-1,TRBV6-5,few,-,CASSYLSGGERTEAFF,TGTGCCAGCAGTTACTTGTCAGGTGGGGAGCGGACTGAAGCTTTCTTT
TRBJ1-1,TRBV5-6,-,-,CASSLERRNTEAFF,TGTGCCAGCAGCTTGGAGCGCAGAAACACTGAAGCTTTCTTT
TRBJ2-7,TRBV27,once,TRBD1,CASSEGTGTYEQYF,TGTGCCAGCAGTGAAGGGACAGGAACCTACGAGCAGTACTTC
TRBJ2-7,TRBV6-5,-,-,CASSNKLRGEQYF,TGTGCCAGCAGTAACAAGCTTAGGGGCGAGCAGTACTTC
TRBJ1-2,TRBV5-1,-,-,CASSLTNRVRYGYTF,TGCGCCAGCAGCTTGACCAACAGGGTCCGCTATGGCTACACCTTC
TRBJ1-5,TRBV30,-,TRBD1,CAWSYDRGNQPQHF,TGTGCCTGGAGTTACGACAGGGGGAATCAGCCCCAGCATTTT
TRBJ2-7,TRBV6-1,few,-,CASSEGGRVYEQYF,TGTGCCAGCAGTGAAGGGGGCAGGGTCTACGAGCAGTACTTC
TRBJ2-1,TRBV12-5,-,-,CASGLVSSMVNEQFF,TGTGCTAGTGGTTTGGTATCCAGTATGGTGAATGAGCAGTTCTTC
TRBJ2-5,TRBV11-2,-,TRBD2,CASSPGLRGAVQETQYF,TGTGCCAGCAGCCCCGGGTTGCGGGGGGCCGTCCAAGAGACCCAGTACTTC
TRBJ1-3,TRBV5-4,once,TRBD1,CASSWGQERSGNTIYF,TGTGCCAGCAGCTGGGGACAGGAGCGTTCTGGAAACACCATATATTTT
TRBJ2-1,TRBV9,-,TRBD1,CASRGQGAVNEQFF,TGTGCCAGCAGGGGACAGGGGGCAGTCAATGAGCAGTTCTTC
TRBJ2-1,TRBV11-3,-,-,CASSLEQNNEQFF,TGTGCCAGCAGCTTAGAACAGAACAATGAGCAGTTCTTC
TRBJ1-6,TRBV12-3/TRBV12-4,-,TRBD1,CASSRQGGSPLHF,TGTGCCAGCAGCCGACAGGGTGGGTCACCCCTCCACTTT
TRBJ1-3,TRBV2,-,-,CASSAKSGGTGNTIYF,TGTGCCAGCAGTGCCAAATCCGGAGGGACTGGAAACACCATATATTTT
TRBJ2-7,TRBV18,-,TRBD1,CASSPGTGATEEQYF,TGTGCCAGCTCACCAGGGACAGGGGCCACTGAGGAGCAGTACTTC
TRBJ1-2,TRBV7-8,-,-,CASSFGNNYGYTF,TGTGCCAGCAGCTTTGGCAATAACTATGGCTACACCTTC
TRBJ2-1,TRBV5-5,-,TRBD1,CASSGQGSYNEQFF,TGTGCCAGCAGCGGACAGGGGTCCTACAATGAGCAGTTCTTC
TRBJ1-1,TRBV15,-,-,CATSTARTEAFF,TGTGCCACCAGCACAGCGAGGACTGAAGCTTTCTTT
TRBJ1-1,TRBV14,once,-,CASSQYFRQTLNTEAFF,TGTGCCAGCTCACAGTATTTTAGACAGACCTTGAACACTGAAGCTTTCTTT
TRBJ2-3,TRBV30,-,TRBD2,CAWWSEREVDF,TGTGCCTGGTGGTCCGAGCGGGAGGTTGATTTT
TRBJ2-1,TRBV5-1,few,TRBD2,CASSWTSVSYNEQFF,TGCGCCAGCAGCTGGACTAGCGTCTCCTACAATGAGCAGTTCTTC
TRBJ1-2,TRBV5-6,-,TRBD1,CASSLRDRGPNYGYTF,TGTGCCAGCAGCCTCCGGGACAGGGGCCCTAACTATGGCTACACCTTC
TRBJ2-1,TRBV2,-,-,CASKGEGGRQFF,TGTGCCAGCAAGGGGGAGGGGGGAAGGCAGTTCTTC
TRBJ1-3,TRBV11-2,-,-,CASSPLSQGTIYF,TGTGCCAGCAGCCCCCTTTCACAGGGCACCATATATTTT
TRBJ2-1,TRBV5-1,-,-,CASSIQERSYNEQFF,TGCGCCAGCAGCATCCAAGAGCGTTCATACAATGAGCAGTTCTTC
TRBJ2-4,TRBV30,-,-,CAGGENIQYF,TGTGCAGGGGGGGAAAACATTCAGTACTTC
TRBJ1-2,TRBV5-1,-,-,CASTLDRGGLYGYTF,TGCGCCAGCACCCTTGACCGCGGGGGGCTGTATGGCTACACCTTC
TRBJ2-4,TRBV5-1,-,TRBD2,CASSLAGGGTKNIQYF,TGCGCCAGCAGCTTGGCGGGGGGAGGAACCAAAAACATTCAGTACTTC